This is a list of T cell receptor beta chains from one sample in a study of human T cells and chemical hapten exposure. TCRdb re-derived calls from the RACE reads in MiXCR, one entry per CDR3 protein. The sample has hundreds of thousands of distinct CDR3 sequences; just under 6.5% are singletons. The specimen was whole blood, collected in connection with sensitization to the hapten diphenylcyclopropenone (DPC). The receptors derive from a woman under 30 with alopecia areata. Some clones in this sample may be carry-over from other donors' samples. Each CDR3 is given with its conserved first and last residue. D genes are given only for firm matches. Clone size is shown for a subset of rows, as once, few, many or a class of expanded clone.

D	V	J	size	DNA	CDR3
-	TRBV6-5	TRBJ2-1	few	TGTGCCAGCAGTACAGGGTTCCATGAGCAGTTCTTC	CASSTGFHEQFF
-	TRBV19	TRBJ2-7	many	TGTGCCAGCCTCGCCCCTAGGACAGACCCCTACGAGCAGTACTTC	CASLAPRTDPYEQYF
-	TRBV27	TRBJ2-3	few	TGTGCCAGCAGTCCCCAGCGGGGCACAGATACGCAGTATTTT	CASSPQRGTDTQYF
-	TRBV29-1	TRBJ1-1	few	TGCAGCGTTTCCCATACGCTGAACACTGAAGCTTTCTTT	CSVSHTLNTEAFF
-	TRBV27	TRBJ2-3	few	TGTGCCAGCAGTCTCTCGGGGGAGGGGGCCACAGATACGCAGTATTTT	CASSLSGEGATDTQYF
-	TRBV14	TRBJ1-2	-	TGTGCCAGCAGCCAAGGAGCGAGGGGGTCTAACTATGGCTACACCTTC	CASSQGARGSNYGYTF
-	TRBV27	TRBJ2-4	many	TGTGCCAGCAGTCTTCCTTTCGGGACTTTCCCGTCGGGGCGCTTC	CASSLPFGTFPSGRF
-	TRBV6-2/TRBV6-3	TRBJ2-1	many	TGTGCCAGCAGTGCTGGACTGTACAATGAGCAGTTCTTC	CASSAGLYNEQFF
-	TRBV6-6	TRBJ2-7	few	TGTGCCAGCAGTCAACAGGGATGGGTGCAGTACTTC	CASSQQGWVQYF
-	TRBV4-3	TRBJ2-7	-	TGCGCCAGCAGCCAAGTAGCCCGGGACACATACTACGAGCAGTACTTC	CASSQVARDTYYEQYF
-	TRBV28	TRBJ2-7	-	TGTGCCAGCAGTTTTCAGGGGGGTAGCTACGAGCAGTACTTC	CASSFQGGSYEQYF
TRBD1	TRBV20-1	TRBJ1-4	few	TGCAGTGCCCGGACAGGGGCTAATGAAAAACTGTTTTTT	CSARTGANEKLFF
-	TRBV7-9	TRBJ2-7	many	TGTGCCAGCAGCTTACGATCCTACGAGCAGTACTTC	CASSLRSYEQYF
-	TRBV6-6	TRBJ1-5	many	TGTGCCAGCAGTTATGACGGTAATCAGCCCCAGCATTTT	CASSYDGNQPQHF
-	TRBV7-9	TRBJ2-7	-	TGTGCCAGCAGCTCCGCACAGGTTTCCTCCAGGGGCGAGCAGTACTTC	CASSSAQVSSRGEQYF
TRBD2	TRBV5-4	TRBJ2-3	many	TGTGCCAGCACTTTGTCTAGCGGCCTTAGCACAGATACGCAGTATTTT	CASTLSSGLSTDTQYF
-	TRBV18	TRBJ1-5	many	TGTGCCAGCTCGGGAATGGGCAATCAGCCCCAGCATTTT	CASSGMGNQPQHF
TRBD1	TRBV4-2	TRBJ1-2	many	TGTGCCAGCAGCCAGGCAGAAGGGGGCGCGCATGGCTACACCTTC	CASSQAEGGAHGYTF
TRBD1	TRBV6-2/TRBV6-3	TRBJ1-5	many	TGTGCCAGCAGTTACTCCAAGGGGGCGCAAGGCAATCAGCCCCAGCATTTT	CASSYSKGAQGNQPQHF
-	TRBV6-2/TRBV6-3	TRBJ2-4	many	TGTGCCAGCAGGGACGGGGGAGCCAAAAACATTCAGTACTTC	CASRDGGAKNIQYF